Each of the 32 T cell receptor beta chains below was sequenced from the same sample in a study of T cell responses to AZD1222 COVID-19 vaccine. Assay: immunoSEQ multiplex PCR; the TCRdb copy retains only in-frame clones and omits some. The sample contains roughly 260,000 clones, 85% to 95% of which appear only once. This specimen was peripheral blood, taken on day 0 of AZD1222 vaccination. The receptor source for this set is an adult in good health.

This chain links TRBV9 with TRBJ2-1; TRBD1 or TRBD2 may be the D gene (7 bases each). Germline loops: CDR1 SGDLS, CDR2 YYNGEE. V was cut by 4 bases and J by 3 bases, with 14 bases left in between. CDR3 length: 15 amino acids. The CDR3, as DNA: TGTGCCAGCAGCCCTCAGGGGGGGTACTACAATGAGCAGTTCTTC. Translating it yields CASSPQGGYYNEQFF.

CDR3 nucleotide sequence: TGTGCCAGCAACCCTTCTGGGGCCAACGTCCTGACTTTC. Encoded protein: CASNPSGANVLTF. This chain uses TRBV6-2 or TRBV6-3 with TRBJ2-6; D unclear. Trimming took off 7 bases at V and 1 base at J, with 5 bases between the two ends. The CDR3 covers 13 residues. Germline lookup yields CDR1 MNHEY and CDR2 SVGEGT.

This chain connects TRBV4-1 to TRBJ1-2; D is unclear. Germline CDR1 MGHRA, CDR2 YSYEKL. CDR3 length: 14 residues. V was cut by 3 bases and J by 11 bases, with 19 bases left in between. CDR3 DNA sequence: TGCGCCAGCAGCCAGAACACCGGGAGACTAAGTTACACCTTC. This translates into CASSQNTGRLSYTF.

V and J are TRBV5-4 and TRBJ1-2, with 8 bases aligning to TRBD1. The CDR3 runs 15 residues. In germline, CDR1 is SGHNT, CDR2 YYREEE (reference sequence). The ends lost 0 bases at V and 1 base at J; junction bases unmatched: 2. The CDR3 is CASSLATGVNYGYTF. In DNA form, the CDR3 reads TGTGCCAGCAGCTTGGCGACAGGGGTTAACTATGGCTACACCTTC.

The chain employs TRBV27 and TRBJ1-6; 9 bases are a match to TRBD1. V dropped 4 bases and J dropped 10; count of bases not matched to a gene: 5. Germline V lookup: CDR1 MNHEY, CDR2 SMNVEV (reference sequence). This CDR3 comprises 14 residues. The CDR3 sequence: CASSWDRDRSPLHF. The DNA for the CDR3 is TGTGCCAGCAGTTGGGACAGGGACCGATCACCCCTCCACTTT.

V is TRBV28 and J is TRBJ1-1; 9 bases match TRBD1. Germline-derived CDR1 and CDR2 are MDHEN and SYDVKM. V trimming: 7 bases; J trimming: 3 bases; junction bases outside the gene matches: 12. The CDR3 runs to 16 residues. The CDR3 loop is CASKGGYRGRHTEAFF. The CDR3 nucleotides read TGTGCCAGCAAAGGAGGCTACAGGGGGCGGCACACTGAAGCTTTCTTT.

CDR3 nucleotide sequence: TGTGCCAGCAGTGTTCTAGCGGGAACCGACAATGAGCAGTTCTTC. This encodes CASSVLAGTDNEQFF. The chain carries TRBV6-4 and TRBJ2-1, with 9 bases identical to TRBD2. Germline trimming cut 4 bases from V and 5 bases from J; bases unmatched to any gene: 6. CDR1 is MRHNA and CDR2 is SNTAGT in the germline V gene. The length of the CDR3 is 15 residues.

The chain employs TRBV11-2 and TRBJ1-2, with D perhaps TRBD1 (6 bases). Trimming stripped 5 bases from V and 0 bases from J, with 13 bases between. The CDR3 consists of 15 residues. Germline loops: CDR1 SGHAT, CDR2 FQNNGV. CDR3 DNA sequence: TGTGCCAGCAGCCCTCAGGGGTTCCCTAACTATGGCTACACCTTC. Its protein product is CASSPQGFPNYGYTF.

This clone appeared a single time. J is TRBJ2-2 and V is TRBV9, with 7 bases lining up with TRBD1. J lost 4 bases, V lost 3 bases, and 12 bases had no gene match. This CDR3 is built from 17 residues. CDR1 is SGDLS, CDR2 YYNGEE, per germline. The CDR3: CASSASRDREFTGELFF. The CDR3, as DNA: TGTGCCAGCAGCGCTTCGAGAGACAGGGAATTCACCGGGGAGCTGTTTTTT. The variable domain in full, with the rest retrieved from reference TRBV9 and TRBJ2-2, is DSGVTQTPKHLITATGQRVTLRCSPRSGDLSVYWYQQSLDQGLQFLIQYYNGEERAKGNILERFSAQQFPDLHSELNLSSLELGDSALYFCASSASRDREFTGELFFGEGSRLTVL.

The chain carries TRBV28 and TRBJ2-7; D unclear. CDR3 length: 14 amino acids. Germline V gene data show CDR1 as MDHEN and CDR2 as SYDVKM. The V end was cut by 8 bases, the J end by 7 bases, with 21 bases between. Written as DNA, the CDR3 is TGTGCCAGCGCCCCCCATGGCCGTCCTAGTGAGCAGTACTTC. This codes for CASAPHGRPSEQYF.

The chain recombines TRBV2 with TRBJ1-6; 8 bases match TRBD1. From germline, CDR1 is SNHLY and CDR2 FYNNEI. There are 14 residues in the CDR3. J gave up 7 bases and V 5 bases, and 4 bases lay outside the gene matches. The CDR3 nucleotides are TGTGCCAGCAGTACAGGGGGTGCGAATTCACCCCTCCACTTT. Translating gives CASSTGGANSPLHF. Variable domain in full (rest from reference TRBV2 and TRBJ1-6): EPEVTQTPSHQVTQMGQEVILRCVPISNHLYFYWYRQILGQKVEFLVSFYNNEISEKSEIFDDQFSVERPDGSNFTLKIRSTKLEDSAMYFCASSTGGANSPLHFGNGTRLTVT.

The gene calls are TRBV27 and TRBJ1-2; TRBD1 is a possible D gene (6 bases). The CDR3 totals 13 residues. Trimming took 5 bases from V and 8 from J, leaving 15 bases between them. The V gene's germline CDR1 is MNHEY and CDR2 SMNVEV (reference sequence). The CDR3 sequence is CASSQQGSQGYTF. The DNA for the CDR3 is TGTGCCAGCAGTCAACAGGGTTCGCAAGGCTACACCTTC.

This clone was seen just once. This chain uses TRBV6-8 with TRBJ2-3; D not resolved. CDR3 size: 16 residues. V was clipped by 0 bases and J by 0 bases, with 10 bases between them. The germline V gene encodes CDR1 MNHGY and CDR2 SAAAGT. The CDR3 DNA is TGTGCCAGCAGTTACTCGATATCTATTAGCACAGATACGCAGTATTTT. This sequence encodes CASSYSISISTDTQYF.

The chain links TRBV2 to TRBJ2-5, with TRBD1 as a possible D gene (5 bases). Deletions cut 7 bases from V and 4 bases from J, with 10 bases between. Germline CDR1 reads SNHLY; CDR2 reads FYNNEI. CDR3 length: 12 residues. CDR3 in DNA: TGTGCCAGCACCGAGCAGGGAGAGACCCAGTACTTC. It yields the protein CASTEQGETQYF.

This sequence joins TRBV6-5 and TRBJ1-5; D may be TRBD1 (6 bases). CDR3 size: 15 residues. The germline CDR1 and CDR2 sequences are MNHEY and SVGAGI. V was clipped by 7 bases and J by 1 base, with 14 bases between them. The CDR3 DNA is TGTGCCAGCAAACAGGGACAACTCAGCAATCAGCCCCAGCATTTT. The encoded protein is CASKQGQLSNQPQHF.

This chain uses TRBV25-1 with TRBJ2-3; no clear D gene. CDR3 length: 13 residues. Trimming stripped 3 bases from V and 6 bases from J, with 10 bases between. The germline V gene encodes CDR1 MGHDK and CDR2 SYGVNS. The CDR3 spells CASSDPSTDTQYF. CDR3 DNA: TGTGCCAGCAGTGACCCCTCCACTGATACGCAGTATTTT. Based on the CDR3 plus reference TRBV25-1 and TRBJ2-3, the full variable domain is EADIYQTPRYLVIGTGKKITLECSQTMGHDKMYWYQQDPGMELHLIHYSYGVNSTEKGDLSSESTVSRIRTEHFPLTLESARPSHTSQYLCASSDPSTDTQYFGPGTRLTVL.

This clone was recorded once. V and J are TRBV27 and TRBJ1-1; 7 positions agree with TRBD1. Germline values: CDR1 MNHEY, CDR2 SMNVEV (reference sequence). The CDR3 is 15 amino acids. V dropped 3 bases and J dropped 3; count of bases not matched to a gene: 7. CDR3 in amino acids: CASSFGGQSHTEAFF. CDR3 nucleotide sequence: TGTGCCAGCAGTTTTGGGGGACAGTCGCACACTGAAGCTTTCTTT.

The chain recombines TRBV9 with TRBJ2-2, with no clear D. CDR1 SGDLS and CDR2 YYNGEE come from the germline V gene. The V end lost 4 bases, the J end lost 3 bases, and 10 bases lay between the germline ends. The CDR3 sequence is 14 residues long. CDR3 DNA sequence: TGTGCCAGCAGCCCCCGGCCGTACACCGGGGAGCTGTTTTTT. Protein sequence: CASSPRPYTGELFF.

This clone was seen a single time. The CDR3 sequence: CASSFGGARGQNYGYTF. The CDR3 nucleotides read TGTGCCAGCAGCTTCGGGGGAGCCAGGGGGCAAAACTATGGCTACACCTTC. The chain is built from TRBV7-2 and TRBJ1-2, with 8 bases fitting TRBD1. The V segment lost 3 bases and the J segment 2 bases; nucleotides outside the gene matches: 11. The CDR3 sequence is 17 residues long. The germline V gene has CDR1 SGHTA and CDR2 FQGNSA.

This rearrangement joins TRBV28 to TRBJ2-1, with D possibly matching TRBD1 (6 bases). The V and J ends lost 7 bases and 6 bases respectively, with 10 bases between them. Germline loops: CDR1 MDHEN, CDR2 SYDVKM. The CDR3 runs to 12 residues. The CDR3 sequence is CASTTGLNEQFF. The CDR3 DNA reads TGTGCCAGCACTACAGGGCTCAATGAGCAGTTCTTC.

The chain couples TRBV7-2 to TRBJ2-7; 9 nucleotides line up with TRBD2. Germline-derived CDR1 and CDR2 are SGHTA and FQGNSA. Losses at the gene ends were 5 bases for V and 5 bases for J; bases not matched to a gene: 4. This CDR3 comprises 13 residues. CDR3 sequence reads: CASSAGLAHEQYF. In DNA, the CDR3 is TGTGCCAGCAGCGCTGGACTAGCGCACGAGCAGTACTTC.

This rearrangement joins TRBV5-8 to TRBJ2-7; the D gene could be TRBD1 or TRBD2 (5 bases each). V was cut by 4 bases and J by 4 bases, with 12 bases left in between. The CDR3 contains 13 residues. Germline values: CDR1 SGHTS, CDR2 YDEGEE. The CDR3 DNA follows: TGTGCCAGCAGCGGGGACGGCAAATACGAGCAGTACTTC. It yields the protein CASSGDGKYEQYF.

The chain has TRBV7-9 and TRBJ2-7, with 8 bases fitting TRBD1. Germline CDR1 reads SEHNR; CDR2 reads FQNEAQ (reference sequence). The CDR3 spans 15 residues. V trimming: 1 base; J trimming: 4 bases; junction bases outside the gene matches: 6. The CDR3 DNA follows: TGTGCCAGCAGCTTAGTCTACAGGGGGAGGTACGAGCAGTACTTC. Amino acids: CASSLVYRGRYEQYF.

This clone was seen just once. CDR3 residues: CASSLVTLGNTEAFF. The CDR3 DNA is TGTGCCAGCAGCTTAGTCACGCTGGGGAACACTGAAGCTTTCTTT. J is TRBJ1-1 and V is TRBV7-2; D remains ambiguous. Germline V gene lookup returns CDR1 SGHTA and CDR2 FQGNSA. V gave up 1 base and J gave up 1 base, with 10 bases separating them. The CDR3 runs to 15 residues.

The chain carries TRBV7-2 and TRBJ2-2; TRBD1 aligns across 8 bases. Germline CDR1 SGHTA, CDR2 FQGNSA. J was trimmed by 5 bases and V by 1 base; bases with no gene match: 6. The CDR3 is 16 amino acids. Here the CDR3 DNA reads TGTGCCAGCAGCTTAGGCGCCCAGGGGGCAACCGGGGAGCTGTTTTTT. The encoded protein is CASSLGAQGATGELFF.

V and J are TRBV29-1 and TRBJ1-1; D is unclear. Germline CDR1 and CDR2: SQVTM and ANQGSEA. The V end lost 6 bases, the J end lost 5 bases, and 13 bases lay between the germline ends. This CDR3 is built from 12 residues. The CDR3: CSVSDWGTEAFF. CDR3 nucleotides: TGCAGCGTCAGTGACTGGGGTACTGAAGCTTTCTTT.

This clone was detected a few times. The sample contains more than one DNA sequence encoding this CDR3. V usage is TRBV7-9 and J usage is TRBJ2-7, with 7 positions matching TRBD1. The CDR3 is made up of 12 amino acids. With V trimmed by 4 bases and J by 5 bases, 2 bases remained unmatched. Per germline, CDR1 SEHNR and CDR2 FQNEAQ (reference sequence). CDR3 nucleotides: TGTGCCAGCAGCTCAACAGGGGACGAGCAGTACTTC. Its translation: CASSSTGDEQYF.

This clone was counted once. CDR3 protein: CASSSRPRAFF. The CDR3 DNA sequence: TGTGCCAGCAGTTCCCGGCCTCGAGCTTTCTTT. The J gene is TRBJ1-1, the V gene TRBV3-1 (or the pseudogene TRBV3-2); D is ambiguous. Per the germline V gene, CDR1 is LGHDT and CDR2 is YNNKEL (reference sequence). Trimming cost V 6 bases and J 10 bases, with 12 bases left between them. This CDR3 region has 11 residues.

This clone was seen only once. The chain uses TRBV28 and TRBJ1-6; TRBD1 might be the D (5 bases). The CDR3 totals 17 residues. Trimming removed 3 bases from V and 14 bases from J, with 26 bases in between. In germline, CDR1 is MDHEN, CDR2 SYDVKM. The CDR3 DNA reads as TGTGCCAGCAGTTTCCCTACGGGGCGGATTAACCCCTCGGCCCTCCACTTT. Translated, it gives CASSFPTGRINPSALHF.

V gene TRBV7-2 combines with J gene TRBJ2-5; a weak D match, TRBD1 (5 bases). In germline, CDR1 is SGHTA, CDR2 FQGNSA. The V end lost 7 bases, the J end lost 4 bases, and 19 bases lay between the germline ends. The CDR3 is 15 amino acids. For the CDR3, the DNA is TGTGCCAGCAAGGGGTTTCCGGAATCGATAGAGACCCAGTACTTC. This encodes CASKGFPESIETQYF. The entire variable domain, with the rest obtained from reference TRBV7-2 and TRBJ2-5, is as follows: GAGVSQSPSNKVTEKGKDVELRCDPISGHTALYWYRQSLGQGLEFLIYFQGNSAPDKSGLPSDRFSAERTGGSVSTLTIQRTQQEDSAVYLCASKGFPESIETQYFGPGTRLLVL.

The V gene is TRBV10-3, the J gene TRBJ1-1; D is undetermined. With 3 bases removed from V and 4 bases from J, the gap between germline ends came to 9 bases. Per germline, CDR1 ENHRY and CDR2 SYGVKD. This CDR3 contains 13 residues. The CDR3, as DNA: TGTGCCATCAGTGAAGGATCAACCACTGAAGCTTTCTTT. Translating it yields CAISEGSTTEAFF.

The genes are TRBV9 and TRBJ1-3, with no clear D. V was cut by 0 bases and J by 4 bases, with 17 bases left in between. The germline CDR1 and CDR2 sequences are SGDLS and YYNGEE. The CDR3 consists of 17 residues. CDR3 coding DNA: TGTGCCAGCAGCGTAGGAGGTTTGAGGTCCTCAGGAAACACCATATATTTT. Amino acid sequence: CASSVGGLRSSGNTIYF. Based on the CDR3 plus reference TRBV9 and TRBJ1-3, the full variable domain is DSGVTQTPKHLITATGQRVTLRCSPRSGDLSVYWYQQSLDQGLQFLIQYYNGEERAKGNILERFSAQQFPDLHSELNLSSLELGDSALYFCASSVGGLRSSGNTIYFGEGSWLTVV.